This T cell receptor beta chain was documented in a study of regulatory T cells in long-lasting Graves disease. Time point defined: persistent/refractory GD, antithyroid drugs over 5 years with positive TRAb. Generation of the TCR library employed RNA extracted from PBMCs. The CDR3 has 15 residues. V shed 5 bases and J 2 bases; nucleotides not matched to a gene: 7. Both iRepertoire HTBI primers and Arm-PCR of CDR3 regions were used to build the TCR beta libraries. TCRdb itself ran the multiplex PCR reads through MiXCR, one entry per CDR3 protein. The sample comprises roughly 700,000 distinct CDR3 sequences, roughly 30% of which are singletons, and about 42% rests with the top ten. This clonotype was seen only a few times. The antigen remains undetermined. Whole-study results and caveats: TRBV28 was favored in persistent disease, as were TRBJ1-2 and TRBJ2-5. Persistent Graves' patients showed less TCR diversity than newly diagnosed patients showed.

The clonotype was recovered from a female donor with Graves disease. The input for sequencing was peripheral blood mononuclear cells (PBMCs), taken when the disease was refractory, from a patient treated with antithyroid drugs. The V and J genes are TRBV12-3 or TRBV12-4 and TRBJ2-7, with 9 bases matching TRBD1. The CDR3 sequence is CASSPGTGSAYEQYF. As DNA, the CDR3 is TGTGCCAGCAGTCCGGGGACAGGGTCAGCCTACGAGCAGTACTTC.